This T cell receptor beta chain was documented in a study of cytomegalovirus exposure and HLA in healthy donors. Study summary: Among the approximately 420 donors who were genotyped, 81% fell in the genetic ancestry cluster that is associated with self-reported Caucasian donors.

Study-level points and caveats: Sequencing artifact likely explains a cluster of highly shared sequence variants.

With regard to this clone: Its antigen is currently unknown. Germline is not matched at one junction end, which may reflect a read error.

The length of the CDR3 is 15 residues. Germline CDR1 and CDR2: MNHNY and SVGAGI (reference sequence). The PCR employed 60 Vbeta primers together with 13 Jbeta primers. Clones were sequenced by immunoSEQ multiplex PCR, and TCRdb holds only the in-frame ones, with some missing. Altogether over 150,000 clones are present, more than 75% being singletons, with the ten largest covering 8.5% to 10%. V usage is TRBV6-6 and J usage is TRBJ1-2; TRBD1 agrees at 7 bases. This TCR came from a man younger than 35 in good health and CMV-seropositive. Sequenced material: PBMCs. For the CDR3, the DNA is TGTGCCAGCAGAACGCCTAATACAGGGGCGGAAGGCTGCACCTTC. It is translated as CASRTPNTGAEGCTF.